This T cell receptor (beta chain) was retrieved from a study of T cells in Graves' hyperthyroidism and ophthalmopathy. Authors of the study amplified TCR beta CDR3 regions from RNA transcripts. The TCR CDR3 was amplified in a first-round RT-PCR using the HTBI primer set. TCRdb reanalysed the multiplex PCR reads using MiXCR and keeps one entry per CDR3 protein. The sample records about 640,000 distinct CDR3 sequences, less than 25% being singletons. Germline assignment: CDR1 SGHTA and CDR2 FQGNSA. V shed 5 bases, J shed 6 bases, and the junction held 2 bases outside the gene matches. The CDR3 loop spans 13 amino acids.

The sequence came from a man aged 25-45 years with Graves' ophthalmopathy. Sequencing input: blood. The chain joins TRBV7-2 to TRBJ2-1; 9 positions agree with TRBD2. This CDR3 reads CASSQTSGNEQFF. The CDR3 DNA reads TGTGCCAGCAGCCAGACTAGCGGCAATGAGCAGTTCTTC.